A single sample gave rise to the 23 T cell receptor beta chains below, sequenced in a study of blood T cell repertoires in COVID-19 (dated by TCRdb to 2020 to 2021). Preparation of the library involved the immunoSEQ multiplex PCR assay. Imported from immuneACCESS, the table was reduced by TCRdb to in-frame sequences with V and J called. These copies leave out some clones; in studies compared against another copy, an unresolved V gene accounts for under half, and the cause of the remainder is not known. The table for this sample lists fewer than 350,000 clones; 81% of them were counted only once. Clones ranked in the top ten supply about 2.9% of the sample. Source material: peripheral blood. Receptors originate from a woman aged 55-75 years with active or convalescent COVID-19.

J is TRBJ2-7 and V is TRBV11-2; perhaps TRBD2 as D (7 bases). Germline CDR1 reads SGHAT; CDR2 reads FQNNGV. The V and J ends lost 4 bases and 7 bases respectively, with 23 bases between them. The CDR3 sequence is 16 residues long. The CDR3 region is CASSSPQGAGALEQYF. As DNA, the CDR3 is TGTGCCAGCAGCTCCCCGCAAGGGGCGGGGGCCTTGGAGCAGTACTTC.

The chain recombines TRBV29-1 with TRBJ2-1, with TRBD2 as a possible D gene (6 bases). The V gene lost 1 base and the J gene lost 5 bases, with 12 bases spanning the gap. The CDR3 has 14 amino acids. CDR1 SQVTM and CDR2 ANQGSEA come from the germline V gene. CDR3 loop: CSVEGRESDNEQFF. The CDR3 region has the DNA TGCAGCGTTGAAGGGAGGGAGTCCGACAATGAGCAGTTCTTC.

The V gene is TRBV19, the J gene TRBJ2-1; possibly TRBD2 for D (5 bases). Germline V gene sequence: CDR1 LNHDA, CDR2 SQIVND (reference sequence). There are 15 residues in the CDR3. The V end lost 6 bases, the J end lost 6 bases, and 18 bases lay between the germline ends. CDR3 in amino acids: CASSIASGGRNEQFF. The CDR3 nucleotides are TGTGCCAGTAGCATCGCGAGCGGTGGACGCAATGAGCAGTTCTTC.

About this clone itself: The junction does not match germline at one end; this may be a read error. The chain links TRBV7-7 to TRBJ2-2; weak D call: TRBD2 (6 bases). Germline V gene sequence: CDR1 SSHAT, CDR2 FNYEAQ (reference sequence). The CDR3 is 16 amino acids. The CDR3 region has the DNA TGTGCTAGCAGCTTAGGAGGGTCATTGAACACCGGGGAGCTGTTTTTT. Translating gives CASSLGGSLNTGELFF. The complete variable domain, with remaining parts taken from reference TRBV7-7 and TRBJ2-2, reads GAGVSQSPRYKVTKRGQDVTLRCDPISSHATLYWYQQALGQGPEFLTYFNYEAQPDKSGLPSDRFSAERPEGSISTLTIQRTEQRDSAMYRCASSLGGSLNTGELFFGEGSRLTVL.

The gene calls are TRBV24-1 and TRBJ2-7, with 8 nucleotides matching TRBD2. The junction had 10 bases not matched to a gene; V was cut back by 2 bases and J by 5 bases. The length of the CDR3 is 16 residues. Germline assignment: CDR1 KGHDR and CDR2 SFDVKD. Here the CDR3 reads CATSDSMISGGDEQYF. The CDR3 DNA reads TGTGCCACCAGTGATTCAATGATCAGCGGGGGCGACGAGCAGTACTTC.

The rearrangement joins TRBV27 to TRBJ1-2, with D possibly matching TRBD1 (5 bases). This CDR3 has 15 residues. CDR1 and CDR2 (germline): MNHEY, SMNVEV (reference sequence). V was clipped by 5 bases and J by 4 bases, with 17 bases between them. Written as DNA, the CDR3 is TGTGCCAGCAGTCAGGGTACAGTAGCTACCTATGGCTACACCTTC. It encodes CASSQGTVATYGYTF.

This clone has only a few counts. V usage is TRBV6-5 and J usage is TRBJ1-1; D gene ambiguous. The CDR3 spans 15 residues. Germline V gene data show CDR1 as MNHEY and CDR2 as SVGAGI. V lost 0 bases and J 5 bases, leaving 13 bases between the germline ends. The CDR3 spells CASSYSAVLATEAFF. DNA for the CDR3: TGTGCCAGCAGTTACTCAGCGGTCCTTGCTACTGAAGCTTTCTTT.

The chain couples TRBV10-3 to TRBJ2-7; 8 nucleotides line up with TRBD1. The V gene end was trimmed by 6 bases and the J gene end by 2 bases; junction bases not matched to a gene: 6. This CDR3 spans 14 amino acids. CDR1 and CDR2 (germline): ENHRY, SYGVKD. The CDR3 loop is CAIRRDRGTYEQYF. The CDR3 DNA sequence: TGTGCCATCAGGAGAGACAGGGGCACCTACGAGCAGTACTTC.

This rearrangement joins TRBV27 to TRBJ2-6, with D perhaps matching TRBD1 (6 bases). The CDR3 has 19 residues. Per the germline V gene, CDR1 is MNHEY and CDR2 is SMNVEV (reference sequence). Trimming stripped 3 bases from V and 5 bases from J, with 23 bases between. CDR3 in DNA: TGTGCCAGCAGTTTGGGGCAGGGGAATGGGTTACGGTGGGCCAACGTCCTGACTTTC. Translating gives CASSLGQGNGLRWANVLTF. Drawing the rest from reference TRBV27 and TRBJ2-6, the complete variable domain is EAQVTQNPRYLITVTGKKLTVTCSQNMNHEYMSWYRQDPGLGLRQIYYSMNVEVTDKGDVPEGYKVSRKEKRNFPLILESPSPNQTSLYFCASSLGQGNGLRWANVLTFGAGSRLTVL.

The chain joins TRBV9 to TRBJ1-2; a weak D match, TRBD1 (5 bases). The germline V gene encodes CDR1 SGDLS and CDR2 YYNGEE. CDR3 size: 15 residues. Trimming removed 0 bases at V and 4 bases at J, with 13 bases between. The CDR3 reads CASSVALGGGYGYTF. The CDR3 region has the DNA TGTGCCAGCAGCGTAGCGTTGGGGGGTGGCTATGGCTACACCTTC.

This chain links TRBV5-1 with TRBJ2-1; 12 bases agree with TRBD1. V dropped 4 bases and J dropped 9; count of bases not matched to a gene: 5. The CDR3 spans 14 residues. Germline V gene lookup returns CDR1 SGHRS and CDR2 YFSETQ. CDR3 amino acids: CASSEGQGATEQFF. The CDR3 bases are TGCGCCAGCAGCGAGGGACAGGGGGCGACTGAGCAGTTCTTC.

V is TRBV30 and J is TRBJ1-6; tentatively, D is TRBD1 (5 bases). V lost 3 bases, J lost 8 bases, and 20 bases lay in between. The CDR3 is made up of 16 amino acids. Germline CDR1 reads GTSNPN; CDR2 reads SVGIG (reference sequence). Written as DNA, the CDR3 is TGTGCCTGGAGAGGGGAGGTGGGGATTATATATTCACCCCTCCACTTT. Translation gives CAWRGEVGIIYSPLHF.

The V call is TRBV29-1, the J call TRBJ1-2; 8 bases agree with TRBD1. This CDR3 region has 14 residues. Germline assignment: CDR1 SQVTM and CDR2 ANQGSEA. Trimming removed 3 bases from V and 8 bases from J; junction bases left unmatched: 11. CDR3: CSVELGQDTGGYTF. CDR3 nucleotides: TGCAGCGTTGAGTTGGGACAGGACACTGGGGGCTACACCTTC.

CDR3 sequence (DNA): TGTGCCAGCAGCCAGCGGGGGAGCACAGATACGCAGTATTTT. The encoded protein is CASSQRGSTDTQYF. The chain carries TRBV7-9 and TRBJ2-3; 8 positions match TRBD2. Per the germline V gene, CDR1 is SEHNR and CDR2 is FQNEAQ (reference sequence). This CDR3 comprises 14 residues. V lost 5 bases and J lost 0; bases outside the gene matches: 1.

This clone was recorded a few times. The chain employs TRBV6-5 and TRBJ1-6; the D gene is possibly TRBD1 (5 bases). Germline loops: CDR1 MNHEY, CDR2 SVGAGI. The germline V and J ends were trimmed by 6 bases and 7 bases, with 10 bases remaining between them. This CDR3 region has 13 residues. CDR3: CASRRQQNSPLHF. The DNA for the CDR3 is TGTGCCAGCAGGCGACAGCAAAATTCACCCCTCCACTTT.

V usage is TRBV4-2 and J usage is TRBJ1-5, with D possibly matching TRBD1 (5 bases). The germline gives CDR1 LGHNA, CDR2 YNFKEQ. Trimming took 4 bases from V and 0 from J, leaving 10 bases between them. CDR3 size: 15 residues. As DNA, the CDR3 is TGTGCCAGCAGCCCCTGGGACTCTAGCAATCAGCCCCAGCATTTT. The encoded protein is CASSPWDSSNQPQHF.

The rearrangement uses TRBV19 and TRBJ2-1, with 12 bases matching TRBD2. The ends lost 4 bases at V and 8 bases at J; junction bases unmatched: 6. From germline, CDR1 is LNHDA and CDR2 SQIVND (reference sequence). The CDR3 totals 15 residues. CDR3 loop: CASSNLAGGLYEQFF. Here the CDR3 DNA reads TGTGCCAGTAGTAATCTAGCGGGGGGGCTCTATGAGCAGTTCTTC.

J is TRBJ1-4 and V is TRBV4-3, with 8 bases matching TRBD1. This CDR3 is built from 14 residues. Germline trimming cut 1 base from V and 11 bases from J; bases unmatched to any gene: 6. Germline V CDR1 and CDR2: LGHNA, YSLEER. CDR3 sequence reads: CASSQGDRGGKLFF. CDR3 DNA sequence: TGCGCCAGCAGCCAAGGAGACAGGGGAGGGAAACTGTTTTTT.

The V and J genes are TRBV11-2 and TRBJ2-7, with 7 bases identical to TRBD2. Germline V gene lookup returns CDR1 SGHAT and CDR2 FQNNGV. J lost 1 base, V lost 5 bases, and 5 bases had no gene match. The CDR3 extends over 14 amino acids. DNA for the CDR3: TGTGCCAGCAGCACCGGGACTAATTCCTACGAGCAGTACTTC. Encoded protein: CASSTGTNSYEQYF.

V and J are TRBV4-2 and TRBJ2-2, with 9 bases matching TRBD2. The CDR3 contains 19 residues. V lost 1 base, J lost 2 bases, and 11 bases stayed unmatched. CDR1 and CDR2 (germline): LGHNA, YNFKEQ. CDR3 amino acids: CASSQASAGGLVNTGELFF. In DNA form, the CDR3 reads TGTGCCAGCAGCCAAGCGTCAGCGGGGGGCCTGGTCAACACCGGGGAGCTGTTTTTT.

This chain joins TRBV11-2 and TRBJ1-3; no clear D gene. The V gene's germline CDR1 is SGHAT and CDR2 FQNNGV. V shed 6 bases and J shed 1 base, with 10 bases lying between them. This CDR3 has 14 residues. Written as DNA, the CDR3 is TGTGCCAGCAGTCCCCTGAGTTCTGGAAACACCATATATTTT. Translation: CASSPLSSGNTIYF.

The genes are TRBV6-2 or TRBV6-3 and TRBJ2-1, with D possibly being TRBD2 (6 bases). The germline gives CDR1 MNHEY, CDR2 SVGEGT. V lost 2 bases and J lost 4, with 15 bases in between. CDR3 length: 16 amino acids. CDR3 in amino acids: CASSYAAGRQYNEQFF. CDR3 sequence (DNA): TGTGCCAGCAGTTACGCTGCGGGGAGGCAATACAATGAGCAGTTCTTC.

The V call is TRBV7-9, the J call TRBJ2-7; possible D gene TRBD2, 6 bases. From germline, CDR1 is SEHNR and CDR2 FQNEAQ (reference sequence). The V end lost 5 bases, the J end lost 4 bases, and 18 bases lay between the germline ends. This CDR3 has 15 residues. This CDR3 reads CASSLHVGRGYEQYF. The CDR3 region has the DNA TGTGCCAGCAGCCTTCACGTCGGACGGGGGTACGAGCAGTACTTC.